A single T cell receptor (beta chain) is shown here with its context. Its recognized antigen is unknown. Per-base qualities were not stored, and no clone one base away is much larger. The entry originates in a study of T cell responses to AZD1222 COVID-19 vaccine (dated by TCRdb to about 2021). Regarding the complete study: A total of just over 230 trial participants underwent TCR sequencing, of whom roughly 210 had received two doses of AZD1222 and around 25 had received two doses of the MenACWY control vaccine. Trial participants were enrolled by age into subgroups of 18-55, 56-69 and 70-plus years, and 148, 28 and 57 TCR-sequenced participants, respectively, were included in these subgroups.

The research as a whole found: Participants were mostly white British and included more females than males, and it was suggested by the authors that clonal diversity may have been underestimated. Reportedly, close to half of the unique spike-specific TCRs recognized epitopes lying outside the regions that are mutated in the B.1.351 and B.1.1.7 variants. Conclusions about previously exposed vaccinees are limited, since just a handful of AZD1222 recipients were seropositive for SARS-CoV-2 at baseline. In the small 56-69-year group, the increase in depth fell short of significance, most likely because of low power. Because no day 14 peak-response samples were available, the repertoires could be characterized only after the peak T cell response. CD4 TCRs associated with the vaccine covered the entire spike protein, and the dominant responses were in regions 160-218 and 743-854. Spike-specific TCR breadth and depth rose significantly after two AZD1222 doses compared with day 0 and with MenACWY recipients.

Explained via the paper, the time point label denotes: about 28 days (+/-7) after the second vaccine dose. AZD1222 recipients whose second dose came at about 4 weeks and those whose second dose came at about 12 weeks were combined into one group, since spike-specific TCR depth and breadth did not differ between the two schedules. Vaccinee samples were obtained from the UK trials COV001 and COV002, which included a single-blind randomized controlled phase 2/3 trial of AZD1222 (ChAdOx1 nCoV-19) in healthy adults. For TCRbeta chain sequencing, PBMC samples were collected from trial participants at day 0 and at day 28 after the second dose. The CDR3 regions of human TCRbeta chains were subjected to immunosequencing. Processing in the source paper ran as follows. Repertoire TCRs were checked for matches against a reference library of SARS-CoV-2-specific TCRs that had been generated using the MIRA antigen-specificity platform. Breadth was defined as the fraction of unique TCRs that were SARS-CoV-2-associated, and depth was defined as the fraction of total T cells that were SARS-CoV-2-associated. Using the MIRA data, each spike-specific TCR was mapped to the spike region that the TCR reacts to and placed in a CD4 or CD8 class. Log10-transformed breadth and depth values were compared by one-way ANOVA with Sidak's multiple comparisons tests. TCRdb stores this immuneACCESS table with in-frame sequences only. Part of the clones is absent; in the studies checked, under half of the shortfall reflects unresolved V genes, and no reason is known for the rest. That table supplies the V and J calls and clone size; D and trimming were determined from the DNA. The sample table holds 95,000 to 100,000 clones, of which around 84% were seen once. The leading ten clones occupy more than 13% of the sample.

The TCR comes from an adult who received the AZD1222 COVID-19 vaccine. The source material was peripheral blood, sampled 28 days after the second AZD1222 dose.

In nucleotides, the sequence is TGTGCCAGCAGGGGCGTGTACGCCCAGCATTTT. This gives the protein CASRGVYAQHF. The rearranged chain carries TRBV5-8 and TRBJ1-5, with the D gene not confidently named. V lost 5 bases and J lost 11 bases; the stretch between them is 11 bases long. According to the germline V gene, CDR1 reads SGHTS and CDR2 reads YDEGEE. The CDR3 has 11 amino acids, counting the end cysteine and phenylalanine. The sequence is cut down to CDR3 DNA, 33 bases in frame from base 1.